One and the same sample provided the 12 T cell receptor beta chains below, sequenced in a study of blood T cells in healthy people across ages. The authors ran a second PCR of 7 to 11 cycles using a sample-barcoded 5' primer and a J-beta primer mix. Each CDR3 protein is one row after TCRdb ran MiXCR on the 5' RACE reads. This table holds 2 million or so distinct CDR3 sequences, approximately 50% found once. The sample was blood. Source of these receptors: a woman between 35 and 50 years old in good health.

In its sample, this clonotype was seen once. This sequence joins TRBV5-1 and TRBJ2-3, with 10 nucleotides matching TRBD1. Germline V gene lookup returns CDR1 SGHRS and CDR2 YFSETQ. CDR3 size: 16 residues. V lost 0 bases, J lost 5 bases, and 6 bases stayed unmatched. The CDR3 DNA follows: TGCGCCAGCAGCTTGGAAAGACAGGGGGCAAGAGATACGCAGTATTTT. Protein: CASSLERQGARDTQYF.

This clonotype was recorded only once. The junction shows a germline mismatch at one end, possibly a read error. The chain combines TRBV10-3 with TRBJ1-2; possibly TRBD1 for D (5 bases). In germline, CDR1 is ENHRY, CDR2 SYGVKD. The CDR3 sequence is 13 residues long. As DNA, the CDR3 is TGTGCCATCGGTGAAGTAGGCCAGGGAGGCTACACCTTC. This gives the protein CAIGEVGQGGYTF.

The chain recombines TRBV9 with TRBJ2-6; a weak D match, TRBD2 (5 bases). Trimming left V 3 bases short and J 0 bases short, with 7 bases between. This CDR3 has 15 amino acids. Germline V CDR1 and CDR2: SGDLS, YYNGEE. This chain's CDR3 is CASSASGSGANVLTF. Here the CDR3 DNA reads TGTGCCAGCAGCGCGAGCGGCTCTGGGGCCAACGTCCTGACTTTC.

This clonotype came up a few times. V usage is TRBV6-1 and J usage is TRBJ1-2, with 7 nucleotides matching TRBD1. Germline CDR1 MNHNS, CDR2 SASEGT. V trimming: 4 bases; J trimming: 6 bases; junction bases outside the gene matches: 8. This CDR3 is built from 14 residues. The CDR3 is CASSVRDRADGYTF. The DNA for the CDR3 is TGTGCCAGCAGTGTCCGAGACAGGGCCGATGGCTACACCTTC.

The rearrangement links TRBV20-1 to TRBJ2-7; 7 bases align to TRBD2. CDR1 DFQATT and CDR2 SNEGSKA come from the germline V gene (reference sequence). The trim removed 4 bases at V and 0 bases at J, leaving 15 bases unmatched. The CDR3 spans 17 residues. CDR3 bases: TGCAGTGCTACGAGCGGGAACCTTGGGCGGAACTCCTACGAGCAGTACTTC. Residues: CSATSGNLGRNSYEQYF.

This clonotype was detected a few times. CDR3 residues: CASRVTSGGLHNEQFF. CDR3 nucleotides: TGTGCCAGCAGAGTAACTAGCGGGGGTCTCCACAATGAGCAGTTCTTC. The chain carries TRBV7-2 and TRBJ2-1; 11 nucleotides align to TRBD2. The CDR3 totals 16 residues. J was trimmed by 5 bases and V by 6 bases; bases with no gene match: 9. CDR1 is SGHTA and CDR2 is FQGNSA in the germline V gene.

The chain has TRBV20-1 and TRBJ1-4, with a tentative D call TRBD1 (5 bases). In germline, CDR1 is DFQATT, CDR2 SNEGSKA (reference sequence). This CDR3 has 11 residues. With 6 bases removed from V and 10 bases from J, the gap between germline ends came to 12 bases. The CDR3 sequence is CSAGVEGKLFF. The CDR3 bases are TGCAGTGCAGGGGTTGAGGGAAAACTGTTTTTT.

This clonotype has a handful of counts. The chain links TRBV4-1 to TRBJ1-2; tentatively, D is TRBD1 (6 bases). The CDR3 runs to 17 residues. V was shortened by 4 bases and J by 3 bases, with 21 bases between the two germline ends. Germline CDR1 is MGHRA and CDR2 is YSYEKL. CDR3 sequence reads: CASSPYPKTGTDYGYTF. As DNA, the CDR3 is TGCGCCAGCAGCCCCTATCCCAAGACAGGAACCGACTATGGCTACACCTTC.

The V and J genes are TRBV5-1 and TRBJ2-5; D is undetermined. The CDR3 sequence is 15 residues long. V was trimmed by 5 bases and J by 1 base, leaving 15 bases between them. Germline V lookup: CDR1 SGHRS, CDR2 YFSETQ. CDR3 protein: CASRSDPRGQETQYF. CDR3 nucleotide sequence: TGCGCCAGCAGGTCGGATCCTCGAGGCCAAGAGACCCAGTACTTC.

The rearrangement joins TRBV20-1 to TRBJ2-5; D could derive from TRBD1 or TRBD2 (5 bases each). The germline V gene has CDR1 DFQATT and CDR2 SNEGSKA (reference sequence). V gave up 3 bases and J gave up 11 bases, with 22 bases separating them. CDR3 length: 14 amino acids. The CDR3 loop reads CSARTEINLGEQYF. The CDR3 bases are TGCAGTGCTAGGACAGAGATAAACCTCGGGGAGCAGTACTTC.

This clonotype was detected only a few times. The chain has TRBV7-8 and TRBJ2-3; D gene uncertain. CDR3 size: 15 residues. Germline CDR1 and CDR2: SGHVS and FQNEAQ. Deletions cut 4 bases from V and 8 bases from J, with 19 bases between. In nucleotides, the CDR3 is TGTGCCAGCAGCTCATTAGGGCTAGTTGGTGCTACGCAGTATTTT. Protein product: CASSSLGLVGATQYF.

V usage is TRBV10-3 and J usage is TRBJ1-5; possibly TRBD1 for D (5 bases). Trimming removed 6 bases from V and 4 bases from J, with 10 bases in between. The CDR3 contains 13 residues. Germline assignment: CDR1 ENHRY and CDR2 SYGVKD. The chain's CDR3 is CAIRDNRNQPQHF. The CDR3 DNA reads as TGTGCCATCAGGGACAATCGAAATCAGCCCCAGCATTTT.